This T cell receptor beta chain was captured in a study of T cells expressing NK-cell markers. On the study more broadly: It was from sorted CD3+CD56+NKG2C+, CD3+CD56+NKG2C- and CD3+CD56-NKG2C+ T cells that TCR beta repertoires came. Seven HCMV-seropositive donors and one seronegative donor made up the eight sequenced donors.

With UMIs, 5'RACE template switching was used to make TCR beta cDNA. TCRdb derives one entry per CDR3 protein from the 5' RACE reads, leaving out DNA. In all, the sample yields hundreds of thousands of distinct CDR3 sequences. Germline V lookup: CDR1 MNHNS, CDR2 SASEGT. The CDR3 is 17 amino acids. Sequencing was performed on blood T cells: a sorted CD56 or NKG2C T cell subset, CD4+ or CD8+ T cells, or bulk PBMC T cells (not recorded which). The receptor was derived from a man aged 18-70 years in good health. The chain employs TRBV6-1 and TRBJ2-3; there is no DNA to check the TCRdb D call of TRBD1. The CDR3 sequence: CASSRPWVGQETDTQYF.